These 11 T cell receptor beta chains were sequenced from one sample in a study of beta chain features in type 1 diabetes (dated by TCRdb to 2017 to 2018). General conclusions and limits of the study: In all four CD4+ subsets, TCRB CDR3 length was moderately but significantly shorter in type 1 diabetes patients.

Antigens of these TCRs are unknown. Library generation was performed with the immunoSEQ multiplex PCR assay. The entire isolated RNA was reverse transcribed using the High Capacity cDNA Reverse Transcription Kit, and thus expressed TCRB transcripts were sequenced. In TCRdb, the immuneACCESS table is reduced to in-frame sequences with V and J assigned. These tables do not hold every clone; where another copy was compared, an unresolved V gene accounts for under half, and the others remain unexplained. This sample gives about 160,000 clones in total; roughly 60% of them show up just once. Roughly 0.095% of the sample belongs to the ten largest clones. The source material was naive CD4+ T cells from blood. The cell subset or site label for this specimen denotes: true naive CD4+ T cells. The receptors derive from a young man with type 1 diabetes.

The chain recombines TRBV5-1 with TRBJ2-5; D might be TRBD1 (5 bases). Germline V gene lookup returns CDR1 SGHRS and CDR2 YFSETQ. V was cut by 4 bases and J by 4 bases, with 8 bases left in between. The CDR3 has 12 amino acids. In DNA, the CDR3 is TGCGCCAGCAGCGCAGGGTTAGAGACCCAGTACTTC. It is translated as CASSAGLETQYF.

The CDR3 spells CAISVRDNEQFF. The CDR3 region has the DNA TGTGCCATCAGTGTACGGGACAATGAGCAGTTCTTC. The V gene is TRBV10-3, the J gene TRBJ2-1, with D hard to call. V lost 4 bases, J lost 5 bases, and 6 bases lay in between. The CDR3 runs 12 residues. Germline V gives CDR1 ENHRY, CDR2 SYGVKD.

The chain couples TRBV7-9 to TRBJ2-7; 9 bases line up with TRBD1. CDR1 and CDR2 from the germline V gene are SEHNR and FQNEAQ (reference sequence). The CDR3 has 15 residues. The ends lost 4 bases at V and 5 bases at J; junction bases unmatched: 9. The CDR3 DNA follows: TGTGCCAGCAGCTCCGCGGGACAGGGCCCCCACGAGCAGTACTTC. This translates into CASSSAGQGPHEQYF.

This clone was recorded a few times. This chain uses TRBV9 with TRBJ2-6; perhaps TRBD1 as D (6 bases). Germline values: CDR1 SGDLS, CDR2 YYNGEE. This CDR3 has 16 amino acids. V was cut by 4 bases and J by 0 bases, with 11 bases left in between. CDR3 amino acids: CASSKDSSSGANVLTF. In nucleotides, the CDR3 is TGTGCCAGCAGCAAGGACAGCTCCTCTGGGGCCAACGTCCTGACTTTC.

This chain links TRBV4-3 with TRBJ1-2; no reliable D call. V was cut by 1 base and J by 4 bases, with 16 bases left in between. The CDR3 extends over 16 amino acids. CDR1 is LGHNA and CDR2 is YSLEER in the germline V gene. DNA of the CDR3: TGCGCCAGCAGCCAAGCCTACGATGCAGCCCCCTATGGCTACACCTTC. Translating gives CASSQAYDAAPYGYTF.

The V gene is TRBV7-2, the J gene TRBJ2-1, with TRBD2 matching 9 bases. The CDR3 consists of 14 residues. V lost 3 bases to trimming and J lost 7 bases; unmatched junction nucleotides: 4. CDR1 is SGHTA and CDR2 is FQGNSA in the germline V gene. CDR3 DNA: TGTGCCAGCAGCTTCGCCCTAGCGGGAAATGAGCAGTTCTTC. This codes for CASSFALAGNEQFF.

The V gene is TRBV14, the J gene TRBJ1-1; D is possibly TRBD1 (5 bases). V lost 5 bases and J 1 base, leaving 8 bases between the germline ends. Germline CDR1 and CDR2: SGHDN and FVKESK. The CDR3 runs to 13 residues. The CDR3 DNA is TGTGCCAGCAGCTGGGACCGGAACACTGAAGCTTTCTTT. Translation: CASSWDRNTEAFF.

Only a few counts were recorded for this clone. DNA of the CDR3: TGTGCCTGGAGGGCCAGCGGGTACAATGAGCAGTTCTTC. As protein: CAWRASGYNEQFF. The chain employs TRBV30 and TRBJ2-1, with D maybe TRBD2 (6 bases). The CDR3 is 13 residues long. The V gene's germline CDR1 is GTSNPN and CDR2 SVGIG (reference sequence). Trimming removed 3 bases at V and 4 bases at J, with 10 bases between.

The chain employs TRBV29-1 and TRBJ2-3; D is possibly TRBD2 (6 bases). CDR3 length: 16 residues. Trimming removed 7 bases at V and 2 bases at J, with 22 bases between. Germline loops: CDR1 SQVTM, CDR2 ANQGSEA. CDR3 loop: CSASGGTGRTTDTQYF. CDR3 nucleotides: TGCAGCGCTTCTGGAGGGACGGGACGGACCACAGATACGCAGTATTTT.

This chain uses TRBV14 with TRBJ2-7; D is ambiguous. Germline V gives CDR1 SGHDN, CDR2 FVKESK. This CDR3 is 13 amino acids long. V lost 5 bases and J 10 bases, leaving 18 bases between the germline ends. The chain's CDR3 is CASSLDRDVRQYF. For the CDR3, the DNA is TGTGCCAGCAGCTTGGACCGTGATGTCAGACAGTACTTC.

This clone was observed a few times. This chain uses TRBV7-2 with TRBJ2-5; D gene uncertain. The CDR3 length is 13 residues. V was trimmed by 5 bases and J by 1 base, leaving 8 bases between them. The V gene's germline CDR1 is SGHTA and CDR2 FQGNSA. The CDR3 nucleotides are TGTGCCAGCAGCACTATCCTCCAAGAGACCCAGTACTTC. Translation: CASSTILQETQYF.